What follows are 32 T cell receptor beta chains derived from one specimen sequenced in a study of Ad26.COV2.S vaccination and SARS-CoV-2 variants. Measured with immunoSEQ multiplex PCR; TCRdb has only the in-frame clones, and not every one. Of approximately 480,000 clones in the sample, around 88% were seen once. Noted treatment: around 19 received Ad26.COV2.S at low or high dose, single or two shots; five or six received placebo; per-sample allocation not given. The samples date from day 63 after the first vaccine or placebo injection. The specimen was peripheral blood, collected in a trial of Ad26.COV2.S vaccine versus placebo. The receptors shown here come from a person aged 18-65 years who received the Ad26.COV2.S COVID-19 vaccine or a placebo.

V and J are TRBV27 and TRBJ2-7; D unclear. The CDR3 spans 12 residues. Per the germline V gene, CDR1 is MNHEY and CDR2 is SMNVEV (reference sequence). Trimming cost V 8 bases and J 0 bases, with 8 bases left between them. In DNA form, the CDR3 reads TGTGCCAGCGGCCGGAACTCCTACGAGCAGTACTTC. This sequence encodes CASGRNSYEQYF.

This chain links TRBV9 with TRBJ2-2; 8 bases are a match to TRBD2. The CDR3 length is 15 residues. V dropped 6 bases and J dropped 4; count of bases not matched to a gene: 8. Germline V gene sequence: CDR1 SGDLS, CDR2 YYNGEE. The CDR3 DNA reads TGTGCCAGCACCCCAGGCGGGGGGCCCACCGGGGAGCTGTTTTTT. This codes for CASTPGGGPTGELFF.

V is TRBV28 and J is TRBJ2-7, with D possibly being TRBD1 (5 bases). Germline lookup yields CDR1 MDHEN and CDR2 SYDVKM. Trimming cost V 5 bases and J 1 base, with 15 bases left between them. CDR3 length: 15 residues. DNA of the CDR3: TGTGCCAGCAGTCCCTCGGACCAGGGTTCCTACGAGCAGTACTTC. It translates to CASSPSDQGSYEQYF.

The genes are TRBV9 and TRBJ2-1, with TRBD2 matching over 7 bases. The CDR3 extends over 13 amino acids. The V gene end was trimmed by 3 bases and the J gene end by 7 bases; junction bases not matched to a gene: 4. Germline V gene lookup returns CDR1 SGDLS and CDR2 YYNGEE. The CDR3 sequence is CASSAPGRNEQFF. CDR3 bases: TGTGCCAGCAGCGCCCCCGGGAGGAATGAGCAGTTCTTC.

The genes are TRBV12-3 or TRBV12-4 and TRBJ2-5; weak D call: TRBD2 (5 bases). Deletions cut 2 bases from V and 5 bases from J, with 9 bases between. This CDR3 is 13 amino acids long. This CDR3 is CASSLSQRETQYF. CDR3 DNA sequence: TGTGCCAGCAGTTTATCCCAGCGGGAGACCCAGTACTTC.

The rearrangement links TRBV7-2 to TRBJ2-1; TRBD2 matches at 11 bases. V lost 2 bases and J lost 9; bases outside the gene matches: 6. Germline values: CDR1 SGHTA, CDR2 FQGNSA. CDR3 length equals 15 residues. CDR3 DNA: TGTGCCAGCAGCTTAATAGCGGGAGGGTACGGTGAGCAGTTCTTC. Protein sequence: CASSLIAGGYGEQFF.

CDR3 region: CASRQLALYNEQFF. The CDR3 DNA reads TGTGCCAGCAGGCAACTAGCGCTATACAATGAGCAGTTCTTC. The chain couples TRBV25-1 to TRBJ2-1, with 7 bases aligning to TRBD2. Trimming cost V 6 bases and J 4 bases; bases outside gene matches: 6. CDR3 length: 14 residues. Germline V lookup: CDR1 MGHDK, CDR2 SYGVNS.

This clone was detected only a few times. V is TRBV5-1 and J is TRBJ2-1, with 11 bases lining up with TRBD1. Losses at the gene ends were 4 bases for V and 7 bases for J; bases not matched to a gene: 7. CDR1 is SGHRS and CDR2 is YFSETQ in the germline V gene. The CDR3 has 15 amino acids. CDR3 DNA: TGCGCCAGCAGCAGGGGCGGGACAGGGGGGAATGAGCAGTTCTTC. Encoded protein: CASSRGGTGGNEQFF.

The chain carries TRBV28 and TRBJ2-7; D is possibly TRBD1 (5 bases). V dropped 5 bases and J dropped 3 bases, with 14 bases sitting between them. The CDR3 spans 14 residues. Germline values: CDR1 MDHEN, CDR2 SYDVKM. The CDR3 is CASSGAPWGYEQYF. The CDR3 bases are TGTGCCAGCAGTGGGGCCCCCTGGGGCTACGAGCAGTACTTC. Full variable domain (remainder filled in from reference TRBV28 and TRBJ2-7): DVKVTQSSRYLVKRTGEKVFLECVQDMDHENMFWYRQDPGLGLRLIYFSYDVKMKEKGDIPEGYSVSREKKERFSLILESASTNQTSMYLCASSGAPWGYEQYFGPGTRLTVT.

The chain links TRBV4-2 to TRBJ2-7, with D hard to call. CDR1 and CDR2 (germline): LGHNA, YNFKEQ. The CDR3 is made up of 13 amino acids. Trimming left V 4 bases short and J 3 bases short, with 10 bases between. The CDR3 DNA reads as TGTGCCAGCAGCCGGCAAAACGGCTACGAGCAGTACTTC. Its protein product is CASSRQNGYEQYF.

This rearrangement joins TRBV6-2 or TRBV6-3 to TRBJ2-7, with D tentatively TRBD2 (5 bases). CDR1 MNHEY and CDR2 SVGEGT come from the germline V gene. V was cut by 4 bases and J by 7 bases, with 14 bases left in between. The CDR3 runs 13 residues. CDR3 loop: CASSSGPRGEQYF. In DNA form, the CDR3 reads TGTGCCAGCAGTTCCGGCCCCCGCGGGGAGCAGTACTTC.

The chain has TRBV4-3 and TRBJ1-1; D is unresolved. Trimming stripped 0 bases from V and 7 bases from J, with 12 bases between. This CDR3 region has 14 residues. The germline CDR1 and CDR2 sequences are LGHNA and YSLEER. CDR3 amino acids: CASSQERALGEAFF. DNA of the CDR3: TGCGCCAGCAGCCAAGAACGCGCCCTTGGTGAAGCTTTCTTT.

The CDR3 DNA reads TGTGCCACCAATACTCGGGGCCAGGCGGGCTATGGCTACACCTTC. This translates into CATNTRGQAGYGYTF. This chain uses TRBV2 with TRBJ1-2; D is perhaps TRBD1 (5 bases). Trimming pared 10 bases from V and 4 bases from J, leaving 22 bases between. The V gene's germline CDR1 is SNHLY and CDR2 FYNNEI. The CDR3 is 15 residues long.

This clone appeared a few times. This chain connects TRBV18 to TRBJ1-1, with TRBD1 as a possible D gene (6 bases). V lost 8 bases and J lost 0, with 13 bases in between. Germline CDR1 and CDR2: KGHSH and LQKENI. The CDR3 length is 14 residues. The CDR3: CASATTGMNTEAFF. In DNA form, the CDR3 reads TGTGCCAGCGCAACCACAGGGATGAACACTGAAGCTTTCTTT.

V and J are TRBV10-3 and TRBJ1-2, with D unclear. The CDR3 contains 12 residues. The V gene's germline CDR1 is ENHRY and CDR2 SYGVKD. Trimming cost V 8 bases and J 6 bases, with 13 bases left between them. The CDR3 is CAISQVGDGYTF. CDR3 coding DNA: TGTGCCATCTCACAAGTTGGGGATGGCTACACCTTC.

This clone has just one count. This chain joins TRBV28 and TRBJ2-7; the match to TRBD2 covers 10 bases. V shed 1 base, J shed 5 bases, and the junction held 5 bases outside the gene matches. From germline, CDR1 is MDHEN and CDR2 SYDVKM. This CDR3 contains 15 residues. This CDR3 reads CASSLLGLALHEQYF. The CDR3 DNA sequence: TGTGCCAGCAGTTTATTGGGACTAGCGTTGCACGAGCAGTACTTC. Supplemented by reference TRBV28 and TRBJ2-7, the full variable domain reads DVKVTQSSRYLVKRTGEKVFLECVQDMDHENMFWYRQDPGLGLRLIYFSYDVKMKEKGDIPEGYSVSREKKERFSLILESASTNQTSMYLCASSLLGLALHEQYFGPGTRLTVT.

The V gene is TRBV28, the J gene TRBJ1-6; a possible D gene is TRBD1 (6 bases). Trimming pared 6 bases from V and 7 bases from J, leaving 19 bases between. Germline values: CDR1 MDHEN, CDR2 SYDVKM. CDR3 length equals 16 residues. CDR3 residues: CASSPKRGSPNSPLHF. The CDR3 region has the DNA TGTGCCAGCAGCCCCAAAAGGGGGTCCCCGAATTCACCCCTCCACTTT.

The chain's CDR3 is CASSQINGELFF. As DNA, the CDR3 is TGTGCCAGCAGCCAGATTAACGGGGAGCTGTTTTTT. This chain links TRBV9 with TRBJ2-2; D ambiguous. This CDR3 has 12 amino acids. Germline V gene lookup returns CDR1 SGDLS and CDR2 YYNGEE. The V and J ends lost 4 bases and 7 bases respectively, with 8 bases between them.

This clone has more than one count but fewer than ten. The rearrangement joins TRBV9 to TRBJ1-2; 7 bases map to TRBD1. The V segment lost 2 bases and the J segment 8 bases; nucleotides outside the gene matches: 3. Germline CDR1 SGDLS, CDR2 YYNGEE. The CDR3 contains 12 residues. The CDR3 region is CASSVDRSGYTF. CDR3 coding DNA: TGTGCCAGCAGCGTGGACAGGTCGGGCTACACCTTC. Drawing the rest from reference TRBV9 and TRBJ1-2, the complete variable domain is DSGVTQTPKHLITATGQRVTLRCSPRSGDLSVYWYQQSLDQGLQFLIQYYNGEERAKGNILERFSAQQFPDLHSELNLSSLELGDSALYFCASSVDRSGYTFGSGTRLTVV.

The rearrangement joins TRBV7-9 to TRBJ2-2, with a tentative D call TRBD1 (6 bases). CDR1 is SEHNR and CDR2 is FQNEAQ in the germline V gene (reference sequence). This CDR3 region has 11 residues. The CDR3 loop reads CTGSGTGELFF. In DNA form, the CDR3 reads TGTACAGGGAGCGGTACCGGGGAGCTGTTTTTT.

The chain's CDR3 is CASSERTYNEQFF. The CDR3 DNA sequence: TGTGCCAGCAGTGAGCGGACTTACAATGAGCAGTTCTTC. This chain links TRBV2 with TRBJ2-1; possibly TRBD2 for D (5 bases). The CDR3 is 13 amino acids. Trimming took 3 bases from V and 4 from J, leaving 7 bases between them. CDR1 is SNHLY, CDR2 FYNNEI, per germline. Drawing the rest from reference TRBV2 and TRBJ2-1, the complete variable domain is EPEVTQTPSHQVTQMGQEVILRCVPISNHLYFYWYRQILGQKVEFLVSFYNNEISEKSEIFDDQFSVERPDGSNFTLKIRSTKLEDSAMYFCASSERTYNEQFFGPGTRLTVL.

There are a few counts of this clone. The chain joins TRBV27 to TRBJ2-1, with D possibly TRBD1 on 5 matching bases. The germline CDR1 and CDR2 sequences are MNHEY and SMNVEV (reference sequence). The V end was cut by 6 bases, the J end by 4 bases, with 13 bases between. This CDR3 is 14 amino acids long. This chain's CDR3 is CASRETATYNEQFF. In nucleotides, the CDR3 is TGTGCCAGCAGAGAGACAGCCACGTACAATGAGCAGTTCTTC.

The CDR3 loop reads CASSSDENIQYF. The CDR3 DNA is TGTGCCAGCAGCTCAGACGAGAACATTCAGTACTTC. The J gene is TRBJ2-4, the V gene TRBV9, with unresolved D. The CDR3 runs to 12 residues. Trimming removed 4 bases from V and 7 bases from J, with 9 bases in between. The germline V gene has CDR1 SGDLS and CDR2 YYNGEE.

This chain uses TRBV6-2 or TRBV6-3 with TRBJ2-3; 10 positions agree with TRBD2. This CDR3 has 15 residues. The V and J ends lost 6 bases and 5 bases, in that order; junction bases with no gene match: 8. The germline V gene has CDR1 MNHEY and CDR2 SVGEGT. The CDR3 nucleotides are TGTGCCAGCAGCGCCCTAGCGGGAGCTGGAGATACGCAGTATTTT. This encodes CASSALAGAGDTQYF.

The rearrangement uses TRBV11-2 and TRBJ2-2, with TRBD2 as a possible D gene (5 bases). Deletions cut 6 bases from V and 5 bases from J, with 22 bases between. The CDR3 totals 17 residues. Germline values: CDR1 SGHAT, CDR2 FQNNGV. CDR3 in DNA: TGTGCCAGCAGTCGCGGCCGAAGTAACAGCGGTACCGGGGAGCTGTTTTTT. Residues: CASSRGRSNSGTGELFF.

The count of this clone is one. This chain links TRBV28 with TRBJ2-1; TRBD2 matches at 14 bases. The length of the CDR3 is 15 residues. Germline V gene sequence: CDR1 MDHEN, CDR2 SYDVKM. J gave up 8 bases and V 6 bases, and 6 bases lay outside the gene matches. The CDR3 spells CASRLGTSGSDEQFF. CDR3 DNA sequence: TGTGCCAGCAGACTCGGGACTAGCGGGAGCGATGAGCAGTTCTTC. The full variable domain, in which reference TRBV28 and TRBJ2-1 provide the parts outside the CDR3, is DVKVTQSSRYLVKRTGEKVFLECVQDMDHENMFWYRQDPGLGLRLIYFSYDVKMKEKGDIPEGYSVSREKKERFSLILESASTNQTSMYLCASRLGTSGSDEQFFGPGTRLTVL.

As for this clone: The same CDR3 arises from other DNA sequences in this sample as well. This chain's CDR3 is CASSLGTYNEQFF. The CDR3 DNA is TGTGCCAGCAGCTTGGGCACCTACAATGAGCAGTTCTTC. V and J are TRBV7-9 and TRBJ2-1; no clear D gene. Trimming left V 3 bases short and J 2 bases short, with 5 bases between. This CDR3 is built from 13 residues. Germline assignment: CDR1 SEHNR and CDR2 FQNEAQ (reference sequence).

The gene calls are TRBV2 and TRBJ2-1; 8 bases match TRBD2. The CDR3 covers 11 residues. Germline CDR1 and CDR2: SNHLY and FYNNEI. The J segment lost 15 bases and the V segment lost 8 bases, leaving 9 bases of the junction unmatched. The DNA for the CDR3 is TGTGCCAGCGGGGAGAGCGGGAGTTCGTTCTTC. It translates to CASGESGSSFF.

The chain has TRBV29-1 and TRBJ2-1; TRBD1 matches at 7 bases. With V trimmed by 7 bases and J by 4 bases, 10 bases remained unmatched. The V gene's germline CDR1 is SQVTM and CDR2 ANQGSEA. The CDR3 is 14 amino acids. For the CDR3, the DNA is TGCAGCGCGACCACAGGGGTTGGTTACAATGAGCAGTTCTTC. Translated: CSATTGVGYNEQFF.

This clone was observed a few times. The CDR3 DNA is TGTGCCAGCAGTTACGCGACAGCTGTCAATCAGCCCCAGCATTTT. Amino acids: CASSYATAVNQPQHF. This sequence joins TRBV6-2 or TRBV6-3 and TRBJ1-5; tentatively, D is TRBD1 (5 bases). The CDR3 covers 15 residues. Trimming shortened V by 2 bases and J by 3 bases, and 11 bases separated the two germline ends. The germline gives CDR1 MNHEY, CDR2 SVGEGT.

This chain joins TRBV5-6 and TRBJ1-5; TRBD1 matches at 9 bases. Germline V CDR1 and CDR2: SGHDT, YYEEEE. The CDR3 is 15 residues long. V lost 3 bases, J lost 5 bases, and 6 bases stayed unmatched. The CDR3 sequence: CASSWGDRADQPQHF. CDR3 sequence (DNA): TGTGCCAGCAGCTGGGGGGACAGGGCCGATCAGCCCCAGCATTTT.

The chain links TRBV10-3 to TRBJ2-3, with 7 bases lining up with TRBD1. Per germline, CDR1 ENHRY and CDR2 SYGVKD. The junction had 4 bases not matched to a gene; V was cut back by 10 bases and J by 0 bases. The CDR3 runs 13 residues. The CDR3 reads CASKQGSTDTQYF. For the CDR3, the DNA is TGTGCCAGTAAACAGGGGAGCACAGATACGCAGTATTTT.